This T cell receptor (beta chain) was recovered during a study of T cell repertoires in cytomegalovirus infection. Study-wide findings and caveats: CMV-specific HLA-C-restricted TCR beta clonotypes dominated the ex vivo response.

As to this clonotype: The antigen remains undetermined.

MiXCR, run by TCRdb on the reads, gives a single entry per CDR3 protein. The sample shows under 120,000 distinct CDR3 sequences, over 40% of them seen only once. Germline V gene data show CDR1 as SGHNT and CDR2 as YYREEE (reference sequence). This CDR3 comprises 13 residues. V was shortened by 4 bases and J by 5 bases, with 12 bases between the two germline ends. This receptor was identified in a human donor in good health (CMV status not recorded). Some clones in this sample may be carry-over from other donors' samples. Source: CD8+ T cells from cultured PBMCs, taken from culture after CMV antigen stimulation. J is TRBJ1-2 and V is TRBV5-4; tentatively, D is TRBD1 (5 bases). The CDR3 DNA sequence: TGTGCCAGCAGCCGAGGGGACCTATATGGCTACACCTTC. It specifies CASSRGDLYGYTF.